What follows are 19 T cell receptor gamma chains derived from one specimen sequenced in a study of Vδ1+ human thymocytes. RNA was extracted from the cells and then reverse transcribed. CDR3 amplicons came from multiplex PCR with pooled V-gene forward and constant-region reverse primers. TCRdb redid clone calling on the multiplex PCR reads using CATT. The sample lists 7,500 to 10,000 gamma-chain clones, 56% seen once, with 1.4% to 1.5% in the top ten. Overall study findings and caveats: Highly polyclonal TRG and TRD repertoires with Gaussian CDR3 length distributions appeared in thymus.

Their specific antigens are unknown. The sequencing sample was made of Vdelta1+ gamma-delta thymocytes from the thymus. Subset given: FACS-sorted CD3+ TCRalphabeta- TCRVdelta1+ TCRVdelta2- thymocytes. The receptors derive from a girl in the first two years of life who had congenital heart surgery.

The V call is TRGV8, the J call TRGJP. Because TCRdb records no J gene, it was assigned here through a match of the DNA to germline. Germline-derived CDR1 and CDR2 are VENAVY and YDSYNSRV. Unmatched junction bases numbered 6, after V lost 1 base and J lost 9 bases. The CDR3 sequence is 16 residues long. The DNA for the CDR3 is TGTGCCACCTGGGATAGAGGCTCGTTGGGCAAAAAAATCAAGGTATTT. This sequence encodes CATWDRGSLGKKIKVF.

The chain has TRGV2 and TRGJ1 or TRGJ2. As TCRdb names no J gene, one was assigned here on the basis of a DNA match to germline. The trim removed 6 bases at V and 7 bases at J, leaving 6 bases unmatched. CDR3 size: 11 residues. The germline V gene encodes CDR1 EGSNGY and CDR2 YDSYNSKV. This CDR3 reads CATWTGYKKLF. The DNA of the CDR3 is TGTGCCACCTGGACCGGCTATAAGAAACTCTTT.

The gene calls are TRGV4 and TRGJ1 or TRGJ2. TCRdb lists no J gene, so it was determined here by aligning the DNA to germline. The CDR3 totals 13 residues. Germline V gene lookup returns CDR1 EGSTGY and CDR2 YDSYTSSV. With V trimmed by 8 bases and J by 0 bases, 7 bases remained unmatched. CDR3 coding DNA: TGTGCCACCTATGATTCGAATTATTATAAGAAACTCTTT. This sequence encodes CATYDSNYYKKLF.

V usage is TRGV5 and J usage is TRGJP2. TCRdb leaves out the J gene; it was filled in here by matching the DNA to germline. CDR1 VINAFY and CDR2 YDVSNSKD come from the germline V gene. V lost 4 bases to trimming and J lost 3 bases; unmatched junction nucleotides: 5. The length of the CDR3 is 14 residues. This CDR3 is CATWEGRSDWIKTF. CDR3 bases: TGTGCCACCTGGGAAGGTCGTAGTGATTGGATCAAGACGTTT.

The chain carries TRGV9 and TRGJ1 or TRGJ2. J was trimmed by 2 bases and V by 3 bases; bases with no gene match: 4. The CDR3 loop spans 13 amino acids. Germline assignment: CDR1 GITISATS and CDR2 ISYDGTV (reference sequence). CDR3: CALWEYHYYKKLF. The CDR3 nucleotides are TGTGCCTTGTGGGAGTACCATTATTATAAGAAACTCTTT.

This clone has only a few counts. The chain links TRGV9 to TRGJ1 or TRGJ2. The J gene was missing in TCRdb and was found by matching the end of the DNA to germline. Germline CDR1 GITISATS, CDR2 ISYDGTV (reference sequence). The junction had 7 bases not matched to a gene; V was cut back by 0 bases and J by 2 bases. The CDR3 is 15 residues long. CDR3 region: CALWEVRTDYYKKLF. In nucleotides, the CDR3 is TGTGCCTTGTGGGAGGTGCGCACCGATTATTATAAGAAACTCTTT.

With regard to this clone: The sample holds other DNA sequences that translate to the same CDR3. V and J are TRGV9 and TRGJP. The J gene, absent from TCRdb, was called here by matching the DNA to germline. CDR3 size: 17 residues. Germline V lookup: CDR1 GITISATS, CDR2 ISYDGTV (reference sequence). V gave up 1 base and J gave up 4 bases; unmatched junction bases: 4. CDR3 residues: CALWEVRQELGKKIKVF. CDR3 coding DNA: TGTGCCTTGTGGGAGGTACGTCAAGAGTTGGGCAAAAAAATCAAGGTATTT.

This chain connects TRGV5 to TRGJ1 or TRGJ2. TCRdb gives no J gene; it was assigned here by matching the DNA to germline. With V trimmed by 5 bases and J by 12 bases, 10 bases remained unmatched. Germline V lookup: CDR1 VINAFY, CDR2 YDVSNSKD. The CDR3 is made up of 11 amino acids. Written as DNA, the CDR3 is TGTGCCACCTGGGGACGACAGGGGAAACTCTTT. Translating it yields CATWGRQGKLF.

The rearrangement uses TRGV9 and TRGJP1. The J gene, missing from TCRdb, was assigned here through DNA to germline matching. Unmatched junction bases numbered 0, after V lost 2 bases and J lost 9 bases. Germline lookup yields CDR1 GITISATS and CDR2 ISYDGTV (reference sequence). The CDR3 covers 11 residues. The CDR3 spells CALWEGWFKIF. The CDR3 region has the DNA TGTGCCTTGTGGGAGGGTTGGTTCAAGATATTT.

V usage is TRGV3 and J usage is TRGJ1 or TRGJ2. Since TCRdb gives no J gene, matching the DNA to germline was used here to assign it. Trimming at V came to 1 base and at J to 4 bases, leaving 10 bases not matched to a gene. Germline assignment: CDR1 VTNTFY and CDR2 YDVSTARD (reference sequence). The CDR3 spans 15 residues. CDR3 amino acids: CATWDRPVSYYKKLF. The CDR3 DNA follows: TGTGCCACCTGGGACAGACCCGTTTCGTATTATAAGAAACTCTTT.

This clone has only a few counts. No call exists for the J gene, whereas the V gene is TRGV9. The CDR3 totals 11 residues. The germline CDR1 and CDR2 sequences are GITISATS and ISYDGTV (reference sequence). The CDR3 nucleotides are TGTGCCTTGTGGGAGGTGCCTAGAAAACTCTTT. Translated: CALWEVPRKLF.

The chain links TRGV3 to TRGJ1 or TRGJ2. The J gene comes from matching the DNA to germline here; TCRdb lacks it. This CDR3 has 14 amino acids. Trimming cost V 0 bases and J 2 bases; bases outside gene matches: 4. Germline CDR1 is VTNTFY and CDR2 is YDVSTARD (reference sequence). DNA for the CDR3: TGTGCCACCTGGGACAGGCGCCATTATTATAAGAAACTCTTT. Its translation is CATWDRRHYYKKLF.

The J gene is TRGJ1 or TRGJ2, the V gene TRGV3. Germline matching of the DNA provided the J gene here, since TCRdb leaves it blank. Germline loops: CDR1 VTNTFY, CDR2 YDVSTARD (reference sequence). The CDR3 covers 13 residues. Trimming removed 0 bases from V and 5 bases from J; junction bases left unmatched: 4. The CDR3 sequence: CATWDRQNYKKLF. The CDR3 nucleotides are TGTGCCACCTGGGACAGGCAAAATTATAAGAAACTCTTT.

This clone has only a few counts. V is TRGV9 and J is TRGJ1 or TRGJ2. Germline CDR1 is GITISATS and CDR2 is ISYDGTV (reference sequence). After removal of 5 bases from V and 8 bases from J, the junction contained 9 bases not matched to a gene. The CDR3 length is 12 residues. CDR3 DNA sequence: TGTGCCTTGTGGGCTGGAGCCGATAAGAAACTCTTT. This codes for CALWAGADKKLF.

The table lists this clone with a few counts. Other DNA sequences in the same sample also yield this CDR3. This rearrangement joins TRGV9 to TRGJ1 or TRGJ2. TCRdb carries no J gene annotation; the J gene was assigned here by matching the DNA with germline. CDR3 size: 13 residues. J lost 4 bases, V lost 1 base, and 4 bases had no gene match. Germline V gene lookup returns CDR1 GITISATS and CDR2 ISYDGTV (reference sequence). CDR3 residues: CALWEVRYYKKLF. Written as DNA, the CDR3 is TGTGCCTTGTGGGAGGTTCGGTATTATAAGAAACTCTTT.

Notes on this clone: In the same sample, other DNA sequences code for this CDR3. The chain has TRGV3 and TRGJ1 or TRGJ2. The J gene comes from matching the DNA to germline here; TCRdb lacks it. Germline assignment: CDR1 VTNTFY and CDR2 YDVSTARD (reference sequence). This CDR3 has 13 residues. Trimming at V came to 0 bases and at J to 6 bases, leaving 5 bases not matched to a gene. DNA for the CDR3: TGTGCCACCTGGGACAGGCAAGGTTATAAGAAACTCTTT. This sequence encodes CATWDRQGYKKLF.

A remark on this clone: Other DNA sequences from this sample encode an identical CDR3 as well. The genes are TRGV3 and TRGJ1 or TRGJ2. No J gene was available from TCRdb, and it was assigned here by a germline match of the DNA. With V trimmed by 3 bases and J by 7 bases, 6 bases remained unmatched. The V gene's germline CDR1 is VTNTFY and CDR2 YDVSTARD (reference sequence). This CDR3 spans 12 amino acids. The CDR3 spells CATWDLRYKKLF. DNA for the CDR3: TGTGCCACCTGGGACCTTCGGTATAAGAAACTCTTT.

This clone was seen more than once but under ten times. V is TRGV8 and J is TRGJ1 or TRGJ2. This CDR3 is built from 15 residues. V gave up 2 bases and J gave up 9 bases; unmatched junction bases: 16. Germline CDR1 VENAVY, CDR2 YDSYNSRV. The chain's CDR3 is CATWDIGPEDSKKLF. CDR3 in DNA: TGTGCCACCTGGGATATTGGGCCGGAGGATTCTAAGAAACTCTTT.

The gene calls are TRGV3 and TRGJ1 or TRGJ2. The J gene was not available in TCRdb and was assigned here by matching the DNA to germline segments. The length of the CDR3 is 15 residues. Per the germline V gene, CDR1 is VTNTFY and CDR2 is YDVSTARD (reference sequence). Unmatched junction bases numbered 6, after V lost 0 bases and J lost 1 base. CDR3 sequence reads: CATWDRGCNYYKKLF. CDR3 coding DNA: TGTGCCACCTGGGACAGGGGATGTAATTATTATAAGAAACTCTTT.